This TCR beta chain derives from a study of cytotoxic CD8 clonotypes in ibrutinib-treated CLL. CDR1 and CDR2 (germline): MNHEY, SVGAGI. Trimming stripped 0 bases from V and 11 bases from J, with 15 bases between. The CDR3 sequence is 14 residues long. The assay was immunoSEQ multiplex PCR, and TCRdb's table has in-frame clones only and misses some. The table includes fewer than 400,000 clones, roughly two thirds detected once. The chain uses TRBV6-5 and TRBJ2-3; a weak D match, TRBD2 (5 bases). The source material was PBMCs, sampled after 36 months of ibrutinib treatment. This clonotype was obtained from a human donor with chronic lymphocytic leukemia. DNA of the CDR3: TGTGCCAGCAGTTACTCGACGGGGTGGGCGGAGCAGTATTTT. Amino acids: CASSYSTGWAEQYF.